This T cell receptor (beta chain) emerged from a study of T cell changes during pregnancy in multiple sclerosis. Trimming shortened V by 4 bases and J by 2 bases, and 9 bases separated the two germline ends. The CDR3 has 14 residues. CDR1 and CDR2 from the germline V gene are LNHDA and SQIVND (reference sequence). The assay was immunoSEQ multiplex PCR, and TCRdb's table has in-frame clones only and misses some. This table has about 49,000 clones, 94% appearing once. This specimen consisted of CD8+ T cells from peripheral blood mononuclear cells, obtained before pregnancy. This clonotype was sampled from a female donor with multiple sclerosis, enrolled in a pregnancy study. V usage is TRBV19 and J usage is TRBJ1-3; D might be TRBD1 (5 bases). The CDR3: CASSTQGAGNTIYF. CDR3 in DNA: TGTGCCAGTAGTACCCAGGGTGCTGGAAACACCATATATTTT. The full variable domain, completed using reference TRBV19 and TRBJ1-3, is DGGITQSPKYLFRKEGQNVTLSCEQNLNHDAMYWYRQDPGQGLRLIYYSQIVNDFQKGDIAEGYSVSREKKESFPLTVTSAQKNPTAFYLCASSTQGAGNTIYFGEGSWLTVV.